This passage covers 5 T cell receptor beta chains from one sample sequenced in a study of technical replicates of blood from a handful of donors (dated by TCRdb to 2017 to 2019). Libraries were constructed by the immunoSEQ multiplex PCR assay. Imported from immuneACCESS, the table was reduced by TCRdb to in-frame sequences with V and J called. These copies leave out some clones; in studies compared against another copy, an unresolved V gene accounts for under half, and the cause of the remainder is not known. This sample gives 80,000 or so clones in total; approximately 75% of them show up just once. The ten biggest clones cover roughly 4% of the sample. Sample: PBMCs. These receptors originate from a human donor in good health. Some clones in this sample may be carry-over from other donors' samples.

V usage is TRBV29-1 and J usage is TRBJ2-3; 14 bases map to TRBD2. Trimming at V came to 5 bases and at J to 3 bases, leaving 7 bases not matched to a gene. The length of the CDR3 is 16 residues. Germline-derived CDR1 and CDR2 are SQVTM and ANQGSEA. The CDR3 DNA sequence: TGCAGCGTTCTCCGGGGACTAGCGGGGGTAACAGATACGCAGTATTTT. Its protein product is CSVLRGLAGVTDTQYF.

The chain has TRBV4-3 and TRBJ2-3; 8 bases are a match to TRBD1. This CDR3 region has 16 residues. The V gene end was trimmed by 2 bases and the J gene end by 5 bases; junction bases not matched to a gene: 9. The germline V gene has CDR1 LGHNA and CDR2 YSLEER. The DNA of the CDR3 is TGCGCCAGCAGCCAATATGGCCCAGGGGGCGTAGATACGCAGTATTTT. Translation: CASSQYGPGGVDTQYF.

V and J are TRBV20-1 and TRBJ2-1; no clear D gene. Germline loops: CDR1 DFQATT, CDR2 SNEGSKA (reference sequence). The ends were cut back, 3 bases at V and 7 bases at J, with 7 bases in the middle. The CDR3 length is 11 residues. The CDR3 sequence: CSARLGNEQFF. In DNA, the CDR3 is TGCAGTGCTAGGCTCGGGAATGAGCAGTTCTTC.

The chain is built from TRBV5-6 and TRBJ2-7, with 10 bases that match TRBD1. The V segment lost 0 bases and the J segment 7 bases; nucleotides outside the gene matches: 7. Per the germline V gene, CDR1 is SGHDT and CDR2 is YYEEEE. The CDR3 consists of 15 residues. The CDR3 DNA follows: TGTGCCAGCAGCTTGGTCGGGACAGGGGTAGGAGAGCAGTACTTC. Translating it yields CASSLVGTGVGEQYF.

This clone has only one observation. V is TRBV4-3 and J is TRBJ2-5; 11 positions agree with TRBD2. The CDR3 totals 20 residues. The germline gives CDR1 LGHNA, CDR2 YSLEER. Losses at the gene ends were 1 base for V and 1 base for J; bases not matched to a gene: 14. CDR3 protein: CASSQGEPGLAVEAQETQYF. Written as DNA, the CDR3 is TGCGCCAGCAGCCAAGGGGAACCGGGACTAGCGGTAGAGGCCCAAGAGACCCAGTACTTC.